This T cell receptor beta chain was profiled in a study of shared clonotypes between healthy human individuals (dated by TCRdb to 2019 to 2021). Regarding the research as a whole: A couple of women and a few men aged 18 to 49 years were included in the cohort. For each donor, three plates each were used for CD4 naive and CD4 memory, two plates were used for CD8 naive, and one plate was used for CD8 memory. To estimate repertoire size and how much clonotypes are shared between individuals, the study performed deep sequencing of blood TCR repertoires from five healthy adults. Libraries were prepared and TCR repertoires were sequenced by different laboratories using diverse techniques, in order to increase sequencing depth and limit assay-specific biases. Per donor, leukapheresis produced somewhere between about 0.85 and 10 billion PBMCs. Beyond this particular receptor, the publication reports: Higher generation probabilities were observed for clonotypes shared by all four sorted-subset donors than for non-shared clonotypes. The genetic and exposure-history diversity represented was limited by the small number of donors. When four donors were compared, the shared fraction of clonotypes was about 5.4% for naive CD4, around 4% for naive CD8, more than 2% for memory CD4, and under 0.5% for memory CD8. Pairwise subsampling indicated that sequencing depth was expected to affect the degree of clonotype sharing among donors. Even with the large sequencing depth, rarefaction of the sorted-subset datasets indicated that sequencing was incomplete. Sampling was limited to blood, and TCR repertoires in tissue likely differ from TCR repertoires in blood. Larger estimated clonotype richness was generally found for naive subsets than for memory subsets.

The CDR3 contains 11 residues, cysteine and phenylalanine counted. CDR3 DNA is the only sequence kept; it has 33 bases, read in frame from the first base. CDR1 and CDR2 are read off the germline V gene as SGDLS and YYNGEE. V is reduced by 0 bases and J by 9 bases, leaving a spacing of 6 bases between them. Healthy HIV-negative adults with no recently reported acute infections or vaccinations were included as donors. Every donor was a Caucasian adult living in Nashville, Tennessee, USA. CD4+ T cells were enriched through magnetic negative selection, after which naive cells were positively selected on CD45RA and the remaining negative fraction served as the memory subset. After blood collection by leukapheresis, PBMCs were isolated using Ficoll-Histopaque density gradient centrifugation and then cryopreserved in the vapor phase of liquid nitrogen. Purity and quantity of every magnetically sorted T cell population were checked by analytical flow cytometry. Each sorted fraction had its genomic DNA isolated and then quantified by UV absorbance on a Nanodrop 2000c.

Using the deep immunoSEQ assay, TCR CDR3 regions were amplified from genomic DNA by multiplex PCR. Genomic DNA extracted from each cell subset was distributed evenly over all wells of several immunoSEQ 96-well plates, and each plate served as one replicate. For sorted subsets, roughly 200 ng of genomic DNA, equivalent to around 29,000 T cell genomes, went into each replicate PCR. Purified libraries were quantified with a Qubit 3.0 fluorometer, sized on a Bioanalyzer 2100, and re-quantified with the KAPA Library Quantification kit. Each immunoSEQ 96-well plate was sequenced on its own single-read 150-cycle Illumina NextSeq 550 flow cell. The paper's data handling went like this. Because the immunoSEQ output included only junctional sequences and no quality scores, the filtering could not be the same as the filtering used for full-length reads. Sequences were annotated with PyIR, a Python wrapper for IgBLAST v1.9, using IMGT germline references to assign V/J genes and CDR3. Any read was removed if the V/J assignment was weak (E-value above 1e-6), the CDR3 was missing, or the read contained stop codons, out-of-frame junctions, or ambiguous translated residues. V3J clonotypes were defined as sequences sharing an identical inferred V gene, J gene, and CDR3 amino acid sequence. Percentage overlap between repertoires was computed as shared unique clonotypes divided by the size of the smaller repertoire. Repertoire richness was assessed with RTK rarefaction, the Chao1 estimator, and Recon v2.1 estimates of unobserved clonotypes. Generation probabilities were computed with OLGA for all TCRbeta clonotypes obtained by the gDNA method from a handful of donors. Not all clones reach the TCRdb copy of this immuneACCESS table, which keeps in-frame sequences only. Checked studies attribute under half of the gap to unresolved V genes and leave the rest unexplained. The V and J calls and clone size were taken over from that table, and D and trimming were inferred from the DNA. In this sample the table shows about a million clones, approximately 76% of which occur a single time. Roughly 1.4% of the sample is taken by the ten largest.

Note on this clone: No antigen is known for it. One base away there is no much larger clone; base qualities are not given.

The sequencing sample was made of memory CD4+ T cells sorted from blood. The cell subset or site label, read with the paper, signifies: CD45RA-negative fraction. The TCR originated in a man between 18 and 29 years old in good health. Recombination joined TRBV9 with TRBJ1-2; the D gene is unclear. The CDR3 corresponds to CASSVGWSYTF. The bases are TGTGCCAGCAGCGTAGGTTGGAGCTACACCTTC.